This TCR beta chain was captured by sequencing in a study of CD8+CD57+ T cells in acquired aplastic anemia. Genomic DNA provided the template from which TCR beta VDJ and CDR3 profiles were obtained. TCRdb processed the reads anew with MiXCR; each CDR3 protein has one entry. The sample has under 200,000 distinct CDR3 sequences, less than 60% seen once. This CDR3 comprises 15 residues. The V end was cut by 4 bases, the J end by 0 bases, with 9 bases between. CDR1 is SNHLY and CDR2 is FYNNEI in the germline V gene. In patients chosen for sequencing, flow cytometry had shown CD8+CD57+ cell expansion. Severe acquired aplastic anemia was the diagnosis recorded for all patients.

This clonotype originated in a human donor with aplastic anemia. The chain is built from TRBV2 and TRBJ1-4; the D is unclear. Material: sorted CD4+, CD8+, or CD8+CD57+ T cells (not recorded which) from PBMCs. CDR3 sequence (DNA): TGTGCCAGCAGTGTGAGGTTCCCAACTAATGAAAAACTGTTTTTT. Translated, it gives CASSVRFPTNEKLFF. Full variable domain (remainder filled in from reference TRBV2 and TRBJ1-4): EPEVTQTPSHQVTQMGQEVILRCVPISNHLYFYWYRQILGQKVEFLVSFYNNEISEKSEIFDDQFSVERPDGSNFTLKIRSTKLEDSAMYFCASSVRFPTNEKLFFGSGTQLSVL.